This TCR beta chain was recorded in a study of blood T cells in healthy people across ages. Germline CDR1 is SGHDT and CDR2 is YYEEEE. The V end lost 2 bases, the J end lost 7 bases, and 12 bases lay between the germline ends. This CDR3 region has 14 residues. This clonotype was counted between two and nine times. Primers used in a second PCR of about 7 to 11 cycles were a sample-barcoded 5' primer and a J-beta primer mix. TCRdb reanalysed the 5' RACE reads using MiXCR and keeps one entry per CDR3 protein. The data contain around 970,000 distinct CDR3 sequences, roughly 47% of them singletons. This chain links TRBV5-6 with TRBJ2-2; a possible D gene is TRBD1 (6 bases). This TCR was sampled from a woman in her sixties or seventies in good health. The sequenced sample consisted of blood. CDR3 DNA sequence: TGTGCCAGCAGCTTTCTGGGGGCGAACGGGGAGCTGTTTTTT. Its translation is CASSFLGANGELFF.